These 21 T cell receptor beta chains were sequenced from one sample in a study of blood T cell repertoires in COVID-19. Libraries were prepared by immunoSEQ multiplex PCR; TCRdb keeps only in-frame clonotypes and omits some of them. The profile covers some 200,000 clones, with under 90% appearing a single time and roughly a tenth taken by the ten largest. The sequencing sample was made of peripheral blood. These receptors were obtained from a woman at least 80 years old with COVID-19, enrolled during active disease.

This clone was detected a few times. This sequence joins TRBV28 and TRBJ1-5, with a weak D call TRBD1 (5 bases). Germline V gives CDR1 MDHEN, CDR2 SYDVKM. This CDR3 comprises 13 residues. The CDR3 reads CASQEQLNQPQHF. DNA of the CDR3: TGTGCATCACAGGAACAGCTCAATCAGCCCCAGCATTTT.

V usage is TRBV7-2 and J usage is TRBJ1-2, with 9 nucleotides matching TRBD1. Germline CDR1 is SGHTA and CDR2 is FQGNSA. CDR3 length: 16 amino acids. The V gene end was trimmed by 2 bases and the J gene end by 0 bases; junction bases not matched to a gene: 4. This chain's CDR3 is CASSLSGTGSNYGYTF. The CDR3 DNA reads TGTGCCAGCAGCTTAAGTGGGACAGGGTCTAACTATGGCTACACCTTC.

The gene calls are TRBV10-3 and TRBJ2-3; 11 bases fit TRBD2. Germline loops: CDR1 ENHRY, CDR2 SYGVKD. V gave up 1 base and J gave up 0 bases; unmatched junction bases: 9. The CDR3 contains 19 residues. The CDR3 sequence: CAISEFLAGGSTSTDTQYF. The CDR3 nucleotides read TGTGCCATCAGTGAGTTTCTAGCGGGGGGATCCACTAGCACAGATACGCAGTATTTT.

V gene TRBV5-4 combines with J gene TRBJ1-2; 8 nucleotides align to TRBD1. Germline trimming cut 0 bases from V and 7 bases from J; bases unmatched to any gene: 2. The CDR3 sequence is 13 residues long. From germline, CDR1 is SGHNT and CDR2 YYREEE (reference sequence). CDR3 sequence (DNA): TGTGCCAGCAGCTTGGGACAGGGGTCTGGCTACACCTTC. Its translation: CASSLGQGSGYTF.

The CDR3 spells CASSLGRDSYQPQHF. The CDR3 DNA reads as TGTGCCAGCTCATTAGGCCGGGACAGTTATCAGCCCCAGCATTTT. The V gene is TRBV18, the J gene TRBJ1-5, with 7 bases lining up with TRBD1. The CDR3 consists of 15 residues. CDR1 and CDR2 from the germline V gene are KGHSH and LQKENI. The junction had 9 bases not matched to a gene; V was cut back by 5 bases and J by 5 bases.

The chain employs TRBV18 and TRBJ2-7; the D gene is possibly TRBD1 (7 bases). Germline assignment: CDR1 KGHSH and CDR2 LQKENI. The CDR3 is 15 residues long. The V and J ends lost 2 bases and 3 bases respectively, with 14 bases between them. The CDR3 is CASSPSSGGFYEQYV. DNA of the CDR3: TGTGCCAGCTCACCAAGTTCAGGGGGGTTCTACGAGCAGTACGTC.

This rearrangement joins TRBV10-2 to TRBJ2-7; D gene unclear. The length of the CDR3 is 12 residues. V lost 4 bases and J 5 bases, leaving 9 bases between the germline ends. Germline V CDR1 and CDR2: WSHSY, SAAADI. CDR3 coding DNA: TGCGCCAGCAGTGTCACAGCCAACGAGCAGTACGTC. Protein: CASSVTANEQYV.

This chain links TRBV28 with TRBJ1-1; D unresolved. The germline V gene encodes CDR1 MDHEN and CDR2 SYDVKM. The CDR3 contains 15 residues. Trimming removed 6 bases from V and 4 bases from J, with 18 bases in between. CDR3 nucleotide sequence: TGTGCCAGCAGCACTCCGGCCGCAGGAAGCACTGAAGCTTTCTTT. It yields the protein CASSTPAAGSTEAFF.

This sequence joins TRBV7-2 and TRBJ2-7, with TRBD1 as a possible D gene (6 bases). V lost 8 bases, J lost 3 bases, and 14 bases lay in between. Germline V gene data show CDR1 as SGHTA and CDR2 as FQGNSA. CDR3 length: 13 amino acids. CDR3 in amino acids: CASHNRTDYEQYV. In nucleotides, the CDR3 is TGTGCCAGCCATAATCGGACAGACTACGAGCAGTACGTC.

The rearrangement links TRBV3-1 (or the pseudogene TRBV3-2) to TRBJ1-3; the D gene is possibly TRBD1 (5 bases). The V gene lost 0 bases and the J gene lost 1 base, with 13 bases spanning the gap. The germline gives CDR1 LGHDT, CDR2 YNNKEL (reference sequence). The CDR3 length is 17 residues. The CDR3 coding sequence is TGTGCCAGCAGCCAAGACTCAATGGGGGGGTCTGGAAACACCATATATTTT. It is translated as CASSQDSMGGSGNTIYF.

CDR3 sequence: CASSLSRGNGANVLTF. The CDR3 DNA sequence: TGTGCCAGCAGTTTATCCAGGGGGAACGGGGCCAACGTCCTGACTTTC. This chain uses TRBV28 with TRBJ2-6; TRBD1 agrees at 7 bases. The germline CDR1 and CDR2 sequences are MDHEN and SYDVKM. The CDR3 is 16 residues long. With 1 base clipped from V and 4 bases from J, the junction kept 4 bases outside the gene matches.

The chain carries TRBV4-2 and TRBJ1-1, with D perhaps matching TRBD1 (6 bases). The germline CDR1 and CDR2 sequences are LGHNA and YNFKEQ. This CDR3 spans 16 amino acids. Trimming took 4 bases from V and 1 from J, leaving 16 bases between them. The DNA for the CDR3 is TGTGCCAGCAGCCGCGATACAGGGATGGCGAACACTGAAGCTTTCTTT. As protein: CASSRDTGMANTEAFF.

For this clone: At one boundary the junction diverges from the germline segment, which might be a read error. The chain combines TRBV7-7 with TRBJ2-5, with 13 nucleotides matching TRBD2. The germline CDR1 and CDR2 sequences are SSHAT and FNYEAQ (reference sequence). This CDR3 region has 16 residues. DNA for the CDR3: TGTGCTAGCAGCCCGGGACTAGCGGGGTGGGGAGAGACCCAGTACTTC. This translates into CASSPGLAGWGETQYF.

The chain is built from TRBV28 and TRBJ1-1; TRBD1 matches at 9 bases. From germline, CDR1 is MDHEN and CDR2 SYDVKM. The CDR3 has 14 amino acids. V was clipped by 2 bases and J by 10 bases; unmatched bases: 8. CDR3 in amino acids: CASSLPGQGVGAFF. The CDR3 nucleotides read TGTGCCAGCAGTTTACCGGGACAGGGTGTCGGAGCTTTCTTT.

CDR3: CASSLGVNLNTEAFF. As DNA, the CDR3 is TGCGCCAGCAGCTTGGGAGTTAACCTTAACACTGAAGCTTTCTTT. The rearrangement links TRBV5-1 to TRBJ1-1; no clear D. CDR1 is SGHRS, CDR2 YFSETQ, per germline. The CDR3 contains 15 residues. The ends were cut back, 0 bases at V and 2 bases at J, with 11 bases in the middle.

The chain uses TRBV5-6 and TRBJ1-5, with 7 bases aligning to TRBD1. The CDR3 is 16 residues long. Germline V gene data show CDR1 as SGHDT and CDR2 as YYEEEE. Losses at the gene ends were 4 bases for V and 0 bases for J; bases not matched to a gene: 7. In DNA, the CDR3 is TGTGCCAGCAGCATATGGACAGGATTTAGCAATCAGCCCCAGCATTTT. Its protein is CASSIWTGFSNQPQHF.

This CDR3 is CASSSYRGRGTGELFF. The CDR3 DNA is TGTGCCAGCAGCTCTTACAGGGGAAGAGGGACCGGGGAGCTGTTTTTT. The chain recombines TRBV7-2 with TRBJ2-2; 7 positions agree with TRBD1. This CDR3 spans 16 amino acids. CDR1 is SGHTA, CDR2 FQGNSA, per germline. With 4 bases clipped from V and 5 bases from J, the junction kept 10 bases outside the gene matches.

V and J are TRBV6-5 and TRBJ2-7; 7 positions match TRBD1. CDR1 MNHEY and CDR2 SVGAGI come from the germline V gene. V lost 7 bases, J lost 2 bases, and 5 bases stayed unmatched. This CDR3 is 13 amino acids long. CDR3 in DNA: TGTGCCAGCATCGGGACAGCAACCTACGAGCAGTACGTC. Translated: CASIGTATYEQYV.

The chain is built from TRBV5-4 and TRBJ2-2, with TRBD2 matching 11 bases. CDR3 length equals 17 residues. The V gene end was trimmed by 0 bases and the J gene end by 4 bases; junction bases not matched to a gene: 5. Germline-derived CDR1 and CDR2 are SGHNT and YYREEE (reference sequence). The CDR3 protein is CASSLVAGGTITGELFF. The CDR3 DNA reads TGTGCCAGCAGCTTGGTAGCGGGGGGGACAATCACCGGGGAGCTGTTTTTT.

CDR3 residues: CASSRSRLRTEKLFF. In DNA, the CDR3 is TGTGCCAGCAGCCGCAGCAGGCTGAGGACAGAAAAACTGTTTTTT. J is TRBJ1-4 and V is TRBV6-5; D may be TRBD1 (5 bases). Trimming left V 6 bases short and J 8 bases short, with 19 bases between. The CDR3 consists of 15 residues. CDR1 MNHEY and CDR2 SVGAGI come from the germline V gene.

The chain links TRBV19 to TRBJ2-3; D might be TRBD2 (7 bases). The CDR3 is 13 residues long. Germline V gene lookup returns CDR1 LNHDA and CDR2 SQIVND (reference sequence). Deletions cut 5 bases from V and 3 bases from J, with 9 bases between. CDR3 protein: CASSRGATDTQYF. Written as DNA, the CDR3 is TGTGCCAGTAGTCGGGGGGCAACAGATACGCAGTATTTT. Looking up the rest from reference TRBV19 and TRBJ2-3 gives the full variable domain: DGGITQSPKYLFRKEGQNVTLSCEQNLNHDAMYWYRQDPGQGLRLIYYSQIVNDFQKGDIAEGYSVSREKKESFPLTVTSAQKNPTAFYLCASSRGATDTQYFGPGTRLTVL.